Included here is one T cell receptor (beta chain) sequence, with context. The antigen is undetermined. The naive CD8 subset, CD45RO-negative cells positively selected for CCR7, excluded terminally differentiated effector memory CD45RA+ cells. Trimming took 11 bases from V and 4 from J, leaving 18 bases between them. The CDR3 has 15 amino acids. CDR1 and CDR2 (germline): SGHVS, FNYEAQ. The data were produced by immunoSEQ multiplex PCR, yet TCRdb's version contains in-frame clones alone and is incomplete. The table records about 750,000 clones, more than 85% of them present only once. The data stem from a study of shared clonotypes between healthy human individuals. Whole-study findings and limits: The authors expected sequencing depth to affect clonotype sharing among donors. Between several donors, naive CD4 clonotypes were shared at a level of about 5%. The genetic and exposure-history diversity represented was limited by few donors.

The sequenced sample was naive CD8+ T cells sorted from blood. The chain links TRBV7-6 to TRBJ2-6, with no clear D. The sequence was collected from a man aged 30 to 39 in good health. The DNA for the CDR3 is TGTGCCTCAAAGCCGGGTGGGCTCGGGGCCAACGTCCTGACTTTC. The encoded protein is CASKPGGLGANVLTF.